This T cell receptor (beta chain) was identified in a study of cytomegalovirus exposure and HLA in healthy donors. Across the study: Of all 400 or so donors who were genotyped, roughly 81% belonged to the Caucasian-associated ancestry cluster. Findings and caveats of the study: A missense variant in DCLRE1C was later tied to TCR beta V- and J-gene trimming. The study put some 160 TCR beta chains on its list as cytomegalovirus-associated. The study carried out a later analysis of TCR beta sequences. It associated 16,951 of them with specific HLA alleles at a false discovery rate of 0.05.

As to this clone: What it recognizes is unknown.

The PCR employed 60 Vbeta primers together with 13 Jbeta primers. The data were produced by immunoSEQ multiplex PCR, yet TCRdb's version contains in-frame clones alone and is incomplete. The sample shows about 150,000 clones, approximately 84% of them seen only once. The ends were cut back, 4 bases at V and 6 bases at J, with 7 bases in the middle. The length of the CDR3 is 12 residues. The V gene's germline CDR1 is SGDLS and CDR2 YYNGEE. The specimen was PBMCs. The rearrangement links TRBV9 to TRBJ2-2; D call uncertain. This sequence originates from a woman between 18 and 30 years old in good health and CMV-seronegative. In DNA form, the CDR3 reads TGTGCCAGCAGCCCGGGTCCCGGGGAGCTGTTTTTT. Translation: CASSPGPGELFF.